This TCR beta chain was recorded in a study of blood T cell repertoires in COVID-19. This clone appeared once. Germline V gene data show CDR1 as SGHRS and CDR2 as YFSETQ. V was clipped by 6 bases and J by 2 bases; unmatched bases: 2. The CDR3 is 14 amino acids. Repertoires were generated with immunoSEQ multiplex PCR, while TCRdb's copy carries only in-frame clones and drops some. Of some 150,000 clones in the sample, over 85% are singletons; the top ten hold around 1.6%. This TCR came from a human donor in a cohort sampled during active COVID-19. The rearrangement joins TRBV5-1 to TRBJ2-5; 12 bases match TRBD2. The sequencing input was peripheral blood. CDR3 DNA: TGCGCCAGCAATCTAGCGGGGGGGCAAGAGACCCAGTACTTC. It is translated as CASNLAGGQETQYF.